This record looks at one T cell receptor (beta chain) sequence and its context. This sample was taken from a study of blood T cell repertoires in COVID-19. About the study: PBMCs, B-cell-depleted T cells, or T cells provided the cDNA or gDNA that made up the material.

This CDR3 region has 16 residues. In germline, CDR1 is ENHRY, CDR2 SYGVKD. V trimming: 0 bases; J trimming: 0 bases; junction bases outside the gene matches: 1. Clones were sequenced by immunoSEQ multiplex PCR, and TCRdb holds only the in-frame ones, with some missing. This sample has 60,000 to 100,000 clones, with 70% to 90% found just once. The chain joins TRBV10-3 to TRBJ2-2, with 7 bases matching TRBD2. The sequenced sample consisted of peripheral blood. The sequence was obtained from a man aged 45-60 years with active COVID-19. CDR3 sequence reads: CAISESAGANTGELFF. The CDR3 DNA is TGTGCCATCAGTGAGTCTGCGGGAGCGAACACCGGGGAGCTGTTTTTT.